This T cell receptor (beta chain) was captured in a study of OX40 agonist ivuxolimab in advanced cancers. General observations from the study: Both blood CD4+ and CD8+ T cells showed clonal growth by week 6 at 0.1 to 3.0 mg/kg.

The CDR3 contains 14 residues. Germline V CDR1 and CDR2: SGHVS, FQNEAQ. J gave up 3 bases and V 2 bases, and 3 bases lay outside the gene matches. Turning to this clone: Antigen unknown.

Libraries were prepared by immunoSEQ multiplex PCR; TCRdb keeps only in-frame clonotypes and omits some of them. The repertoire includes tens of thousands of clones, approximately 88% of them detected once, and 35% to 45% sits in the top ten. The TCR comes from an adult with an advanced solid tumor such as melanoma, head and neck, liver or kidney cancer. The chain employs TRBV7-8 and TRBJ2-7; the match to TRBD2 covers 8 bases. Sequenced material: CD4+ or CD8+ T cells sorted from blood, taken in a trial of the OX40 agonist ivuxolimab. The CDR3 protein is CASSLRLAGYEQYF. CDR3 bases: TGTGCCAGCAGCTTAAGGCTAGCGGGCTACGAGCAGTACTTC.